This T cell receptor (beta chain) stems from a study of Ad26.COV2.S vaccination and SARS-CoV-2 variants. About the study: The authors gave Ad26.COV2.S intramuscularly, either once or twice 56 days apart. Study-wide points: There was reportedly substantial breadth in spike-specific CD8+ and CD4+ T cell responses after vaccination. Vaccinees and placebo recipients showed similar non-spike TCR breadth.

Only one count was recorded for this clone. What it binds is not known. The repertoire was sequenced with immunoSEQ multiplex PCR; TCRdb's copy has only in-frame clones and lacks some. The sample shows approximately 300,000 clones, around four fifths of them seen only once. Treatment defined: about 20 received Ad26.COV2.S at low or high dose, single or two shots; a few received placebo; per-sample allocation not given. Samples analyzed were those drawn on day 63 after the first vaccine or placebo injection. This CDR3 contains 14 residues. V dropped 2 bases and J dropped 6 bases, with 13 bases sitting between them. CDR1 is MDHEN and CDR2 is SYDVKM in the germline V gene.

The TCR comes from a person between 18 and 59 years old who received the Ad26.COV2.S COVID-19 vaccine or a placebo. The sequenced sample was peripheral blood, obtained in a trial of Ad26.COV2.S vaccine versus placebo. The chain is built from TRBV28 and TRBJ1-1; D unresolved. DNA for the CDR3: TGTGCCAGCAGTTTAGTAAAAGTGACCCCTGAAGCTTTCTTT. Amino acids: CASSLVKVTPEAFF.